These 9 T cell receptor beta chains were sequenced from one sample in a study. The sorted Tregs were CD4+CD25+CD127-/low cells. A single record per CDR3 protein comes from TCRdb applying MiXCR to the 5' RACE reads. This table holds about 9,800 distinct CDR3 sequences, roughly 25% found once. The sample was Tregs sorted from blood. These TCRs come from a female donor with breast cancer.

The chain uses TRBV6-1 and TRBJ2-7; D possibly corresponds to TRBD2 (5 bases). There are 15 residues in the CDR3. Trimming left V 6 bases short and J 3 bases short, with 18 bases between. CDR1 is MNHNS and CDR2 is SASEGT in the germline V gene. The CDR3 loop is CASSPFPSGSYEQYF. As DNA, the CDR3 is TGTGCCAGCAGCCCTTTCCCAAGTGGGAGCTACGAGCAGTACTTC.

Turning to this clonotype: A read error may produce the germline difference seen at one junction end. The J gene is TRBJ2-1, the V gene TRBV4-1; D remains unclear. The length of the CDR3 is 12 residues. From germline, CDR1 is MGHRA and CDR2 YSYEKL. The CDR3 spells CTSSHLRDEQFF. The CDR3 DNA follows: TGCACCAGCAGCCACCTCCGGGATGAGCAGTTCTTC.

Remarks on this clonotype: A much bigger clone sits one base away, suggesting this may be a read error. The V call is TRBV29-1, the J call TRBJ1-1, with a possible D match to TRBD1 (5 bases). Per the germline V gene, CDR1 is SQVTM and CDR2 is ANQGSEA. This CDR3 contains 13 residues. CDR3 sequence (DNA): TGCAGCGGGTTGGGGGTATCGGCCTCTGAAGCTCTCTTT. Translation gives CSGLGVSASEALF.

The table lists this clonotype with a few counts. A much larger clone differs by one base, so this may be a read error. The chain combines TRBV11-2 with TRBJ2-1; unclear D gene. CDR3 length: 12 amino acids. The germline V gene has CDR1 SGHAT and CDR2 FQNNGV. Trimming shortened V by 1 base and J by 6 bases, and 4 bases separated the two germline ends. The CDR3 bases are TGTGCCAGCAGCTTAGGAACCAATGAGCAGTTCTTC. This codes for CASSLGTNEQFF. The entire variable domain, with the rest obtained from reference TRBV11-2 and TRBJ2-1, is as follows: EAGVAQSPRYKIIEKRQSVAFWCNPISGHATLYWYQQILGQGPKLLIQFQNNGVVDDSQLPKDRFSAERLKGVDSTLKIQPAKLEDSAVYLCASSLGTNEQFFGPGTRLTVL.

This clonotype is medium-sized in the sample. V usage is TRBV9 and J usage is TRBJ2-1; D unresolved. CDR1 is SGDLS and CDR2 is YYNGEE in the germline V gene. CDR3 length: 15 amino acids. V shed 0 bases and J shed 0 bases, with 7 bases lying between them. The CDR3 sequence: CASSVGGLSYNEQFF. CDR3 nucleotide sequence: TGTGCCAGCAGCGTAGGCGGCCTCTCCTACAATGAGCAGTTCTTC.

This clonotype has only a few counts. The gene calls are TRBV5-1 and TRBJ1-1; 7 bases line up with TRBD1. The J segment lost 3 bases and the V segment lost 3 bases, leaving 14 bases of the junction unmatched. The length of the CDR3 is 17 residues. The germline CDR1 and CDR2 sequences are SGHRS and YFSETQ. The CDR3 reads CASSWDPGTAMDTEAFF. The CDR3 nucleotides read TGCGCCAGCAGCTGGGACCCTGGGACAGCCATGGACACTGAAGCTTTCTTT. Supplemented by reference TRBV5-1 and TRBJ1-1, the full variable domain reads KAGVTQTPRYLIKTRGQQVTLSCSPISGHRSVSWYQQTPGQGLQFLFEYFSETQRNKGNFPGRFSGRQFSNSRSEMNVSTLELGDSALYLCASSWDPGTAMDTEAFFGQGTRLTVV.

This clonotype was seen ten or more times. CDR3 nucleotides: TGTGCCAGCAACCCCCTACATTCAGCGGGAGGGGGCAATGAGCAGTTCTTC. This encodes CASNPLHSAGGGNEQFF. The genes are TRBV28 and TRBJ2-1; 10 bases fit TRBD2. The germline V gene encodes CDR1 MDHEN and CDR2 SYDVKM. V was pared by 7 bases and J by 6 bases, with 15 bases of the junction left unmatched. CDR3 length: 17 amino acids.

A remark on this clonotype: This likely comes from a read error, as the CDR3 has no conserved phenylalanine or tryptophan at its end. The chain is built from TRBV7-9 and TRBJ2-1; the match to TRBD1 covers 9 bases. The CDR3 runs 16 residues. The ends lost 6 bases at V and 8 bases at J; junction bases unmatched: 14. From germline, CDR1 is SEHNR and CDR2 FQNEAQ (reference sequence). CDR3 in DNA: TGTGCCAGCAGATTACCGGGACAGGGTTCTGCAGATGAGCAGTTCATC. Residues: CASRLPGQGSADEQFI.

The chain uses TRBV4-1 and TRBJ1-1, with D tentatively TRBD1 (5 bases). V gave up 3 bases and J gave up 0 bases, with 11 bases separating them. The germline V gene has CDR1 MGHRA and CDR2 YSYEKL. This CDR3 is 15 amino acids long. CDR3 sequence (DNA): TGCGCCAGCAGCCAGGTGGGGGGGTTGAACACTGAAGCTTTCTTT. Its protein is CASSQVGGLNTEAFF.